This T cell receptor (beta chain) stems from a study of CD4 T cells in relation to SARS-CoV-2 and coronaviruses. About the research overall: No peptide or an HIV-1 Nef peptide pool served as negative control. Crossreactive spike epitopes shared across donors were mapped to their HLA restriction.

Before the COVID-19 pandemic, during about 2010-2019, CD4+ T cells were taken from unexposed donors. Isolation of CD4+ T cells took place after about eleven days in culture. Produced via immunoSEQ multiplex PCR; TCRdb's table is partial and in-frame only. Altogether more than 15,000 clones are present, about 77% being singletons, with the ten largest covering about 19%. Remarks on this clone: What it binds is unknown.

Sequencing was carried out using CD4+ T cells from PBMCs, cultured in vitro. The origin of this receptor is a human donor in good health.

The CDR3 is CASSEGTYRNNEQFF. For the CDR3, the DNA is TGTGCCAGCAGTGAAGGGACGTACAGAAACAATGAGCAGTTCTTC. The rearrangement uses TRBV6-1 and TRBJ2-1, with D unresolved. Germline CDR1 reads MNHNS; CDR2 reads SASEGT. CDR3 length equals 15 residues. With 1 base removed from V and 5 bases from J, the gap between germline ends came to 12 bases.